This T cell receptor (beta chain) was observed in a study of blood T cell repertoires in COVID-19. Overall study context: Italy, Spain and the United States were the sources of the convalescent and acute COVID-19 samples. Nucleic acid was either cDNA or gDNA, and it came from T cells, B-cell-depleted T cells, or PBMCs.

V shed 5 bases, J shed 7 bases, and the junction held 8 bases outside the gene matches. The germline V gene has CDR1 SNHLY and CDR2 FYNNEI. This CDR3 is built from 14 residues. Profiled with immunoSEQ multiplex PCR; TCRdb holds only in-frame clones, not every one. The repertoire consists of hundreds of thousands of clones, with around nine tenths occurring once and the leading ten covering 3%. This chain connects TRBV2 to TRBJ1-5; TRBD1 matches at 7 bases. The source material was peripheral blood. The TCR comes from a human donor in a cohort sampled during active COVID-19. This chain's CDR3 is CASSSQGVGQPQHF. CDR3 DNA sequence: TGTGCCAGCAGTAGCCAGGGGGTAGGGCAGCCCCAGCATTTT. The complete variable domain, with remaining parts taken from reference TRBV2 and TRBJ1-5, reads EPEVTQTPSHQVTQMGQEVILRCVPISNHLYFYWYRQILGQKVEFLVSFYNNEISEKSEIFDDQFSVERPDGSNFTLKIRSTKLEDSAMYFCASSSQGVGQPQHFGDGTRLSIL.